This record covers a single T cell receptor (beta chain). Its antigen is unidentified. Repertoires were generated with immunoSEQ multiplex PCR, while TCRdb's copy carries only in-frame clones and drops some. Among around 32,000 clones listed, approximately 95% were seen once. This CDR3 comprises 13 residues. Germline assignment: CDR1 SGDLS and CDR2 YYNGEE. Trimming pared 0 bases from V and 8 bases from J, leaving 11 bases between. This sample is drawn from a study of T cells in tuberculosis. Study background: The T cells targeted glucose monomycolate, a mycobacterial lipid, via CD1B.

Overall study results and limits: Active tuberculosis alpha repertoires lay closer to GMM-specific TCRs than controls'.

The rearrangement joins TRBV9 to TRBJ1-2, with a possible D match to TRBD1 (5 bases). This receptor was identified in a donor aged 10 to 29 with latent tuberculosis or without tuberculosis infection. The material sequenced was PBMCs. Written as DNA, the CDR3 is TGTGCCAGCAGCGTAGAGGGAGGGGCCGGCTACACCTTC. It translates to CASSVEGGAGYTF. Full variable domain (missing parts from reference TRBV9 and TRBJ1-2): DSGVTQTPKHLITATGQRVTLRCSPRSGDLSVYWYQQSLDQGLQFLIQYYNGEERAKGNILERFSAQQFPDLHSELNLSSLELGDSALYFCASSVEGGAGYTFGSGTRLTVV.